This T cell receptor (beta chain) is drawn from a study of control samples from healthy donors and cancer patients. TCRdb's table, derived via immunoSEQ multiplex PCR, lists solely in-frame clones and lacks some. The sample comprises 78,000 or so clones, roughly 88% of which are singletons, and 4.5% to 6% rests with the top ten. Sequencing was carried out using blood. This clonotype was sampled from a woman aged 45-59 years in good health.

The CDR3 DNA is TGTGCCAGCAGTGAAATCCTAGCGGGGGGCAAAGAGACCCAGTACTTC. Its translation: CASSEILAGGKETQYF. The genes are TRBV6-1 and TRBJ2-5, with TRBD2 matching over 11 bases. The CDR3 contains 16 residues. The V gene's germline CDR1 is MNHNS and CDR2 SASEGT. V lost 2 bases and J lost 3; bases outside the gene matches: 5.